This T cell receptor beta chain was obtained from a study of T cells after yellow fever vaccination. Whole-study findings and limits: Contaminants from the bulk population, in the form of abundant clonotypes, could be found in FACS-sorted repertoires.

Turning to this clonotype: The antigen remains undetermined.

By 5'RACE template switching, TCR cDNA was produced, with a universal primer site and UMIs added in the process. Each CDR3 protein is one row after TCRdb ran MiXCR on the 5' RACE reads. The sample includes fewer than 400,000 distinct CDR3 sequences, roughly 10% of them seen just once. This CDR3 is built from 14 residues. Germline V gene lookup returns CDR1 ENHRY and CDR2 SYGVKD. With 6 bases removed from V and 0 bases from J, the gap between germline ends came to 6 bases. Specimen: CD4+ T cells sorted from PBMCs, collected 45 days after the yellow fever booster vaccination. The TCR comes from a man between 18 and 35 years old who received the YFV17D yellow fever vaccine. The rearrangement uses TRBV10-3 and TRBJ2-6; no firm D call. CDR3 in DNA: TGTGCCATCAGCGTAACCTCTGGGGCCAACGTCCTGACTTTC. This translates into CAISVTSGANVLTF.